These T cell receptor beta chains were read from a single sample in a study of T cells after yellow fever vaccination. TCRdb called the 5' RACE reads again in MiXCR, with one record for every CDR3 protein. The data hold nearly 300,000 distinct CDR3 sequences, with around 8.6% observed a single time. The source material was CD4+ T cells sorted from PBMCs, sampled 5 days after the yellow fever booster vaccination. All receptors come from a man between 18 and 35 years old who received the YFV17D yellow fever vaccine. Both conserved end residues are trimmed from each CDR3. The D gene is left open where the match is weak. A clone size is listed for some rows: how often the clone was seen (once, few, many), or a class if it is expanded.

j_gene,abundance,v_gene,d_gene,CDR3aa
TRBJ1-2,many,TRBV6-1,-,ASSENSYRYT
TRBJ2-5,many,TRBV7-2,-,ASSLALGETQY
TRBJ1-1,many,TRBV5-1,-,ASSEAGHLNTEAF
TRBJ2-5,-,TRBV27,TRBD1,ASSPSTGGETQY
TRBJ1-1,few,TRBV10-3,-,AISPSGPRTEAF
TRBJ2-5,-,TRBV21-1,-,ASSNPRTTRRETQY
TRBJ2-6,-,TRBV4-2,-,ASSQDMYSGANVLT
TRBJ2-1,-,TRBV5-1,TRBD1,ASSLQGADNEQF
TRBJ1-4,few,TRBV18,TRBD1,ASSPWNRGNEKLF
TRBJ2-1,-,TRBV15,-,ATSRDLSSYNEQF
TRBJ2-3,once,TRBV3-1,TRBD1,ASSQNRGRYTQY
TRBJ2-5,many,TRBV12-3/TRBV12-4,TRBD2,ASSKGTSGGAWETQY
TRBJ2-1,-,TRBV7-9,-,ASSLRGTPYNEQF
TRBJ2-3,few,TRBV5-1,-,ASNQGRDLSTDTQY
TRBJ2-1,few,TRBV7-3,TRBD2,ASSLSLAEHNEQF
TRBJ2-3,-,TRBV30,-,AWSVLRPPADTQY
TRBJ1-4,-,TRBV5-1,TRBD1,ASSGRGLDEKLF